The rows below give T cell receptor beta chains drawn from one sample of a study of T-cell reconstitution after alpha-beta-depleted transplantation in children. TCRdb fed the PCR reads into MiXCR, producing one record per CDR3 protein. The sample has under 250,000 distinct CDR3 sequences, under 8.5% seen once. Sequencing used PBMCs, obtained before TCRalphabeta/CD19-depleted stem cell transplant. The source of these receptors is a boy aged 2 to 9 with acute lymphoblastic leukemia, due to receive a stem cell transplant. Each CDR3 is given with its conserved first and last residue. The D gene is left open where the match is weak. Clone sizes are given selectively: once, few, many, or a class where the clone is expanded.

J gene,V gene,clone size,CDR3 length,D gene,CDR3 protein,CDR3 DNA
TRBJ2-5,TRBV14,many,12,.,CASSQGGETQYF,TGTGCCAGCAGCCAGGGTGGAGAGACCCAGTACTTC
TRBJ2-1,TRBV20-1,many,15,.,CSAREGAANYNEQFF,TGCAGTGCTAGAGAAGGGGCGGCTAACTACAATGAGCAGTTCTTC
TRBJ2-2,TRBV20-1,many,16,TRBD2,CSARAEAGANTGELFF,TGCAGTGCTAGAGCTGAAGCGGGGGCGAACACCGGGGAGCTGTTTTTT
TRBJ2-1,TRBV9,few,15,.,CASSVGTGAGNEQFF,TGTGCCAGCAGCGTAGGAACGGGGGCCGGGAATGAGCAGTTCTTC
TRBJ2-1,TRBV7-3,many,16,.,CASSPRGVGSYNEQFF,TGTGCCAGCAGCCCCCGTGGAGTCGGTTCCTACAATGAGCAGTTCTTC
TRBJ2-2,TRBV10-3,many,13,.,CAIRDNLTGELFF,TGTGCCATCAGGGACAACCTCACCGGGGAGCTGTTTTTT
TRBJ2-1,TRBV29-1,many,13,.,CSVTAGLNNEQFF,TGCAGCGTTACAGCGGGCCTTAACAATGAGCAGTTCTTC
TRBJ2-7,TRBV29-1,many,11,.,CSVYKSTGQYF,TGCAGCGTTTATAAAAGTACAGGGCAGTACTTC
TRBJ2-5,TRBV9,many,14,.,CASSRQGRGETQYF,TGTGCCAGCAGTCGGCAGGGCCGGGGTGAGACCCAGTACTTC
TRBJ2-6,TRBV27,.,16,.,CACSKTPGSGANVLTF,TGTGCCTGCTCGAAGACCCCTGGGTCTGGGGCCAACGTCCTGACTTTC
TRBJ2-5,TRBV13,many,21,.,CASSWAGFGRVGRDPQETQYF,TGTGCCAGCAGCTGGGCGGGTTTCGGCCGTGTAGGTAGGGACCCGCAAGAGACCCAGTACTTC
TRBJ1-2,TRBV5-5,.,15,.,CASSRGPAAGYGYTF,TGTGCCAGCAGCCGAGGCCCTGCGGCGGGCTATGGCTACACCTTC
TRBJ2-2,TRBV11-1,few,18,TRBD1,CATRRDRDDLAVAGELFF,TGTGCCACCAGGCGGGACAGGGATGATTTAGCGGTCGCCGGGGAGCTGTTTTTT
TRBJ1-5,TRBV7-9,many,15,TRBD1,CASSPQGDSNQPQHF,TGTGCCAGCAGTCCGCAGGGGGATAGCAATCAGCCCCAGCATTTT
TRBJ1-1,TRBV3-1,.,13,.,CASSYRDNTEAFF,TGTGCCAGCAGCTACAGGGACAACACTGAAGCTTTCTTT
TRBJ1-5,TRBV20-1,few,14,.,CSANYGGGNQPQHF,TGCAGTGCTAATTACGGGGGGGGTAATCAGCCCCAGCATTTT
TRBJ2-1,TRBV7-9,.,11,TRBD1,CASSLDRLEFF,TGTGCCAGCAGCCTGGACAGGCTGGAGTTCTTC
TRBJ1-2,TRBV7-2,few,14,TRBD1,CASSLRQDRAGYTF,TGTGCCAGCAGCCTTAGGCAGGACAGGGCGGGCTACACCTTC
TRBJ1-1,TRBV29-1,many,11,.,CSAEKNTEAFF,TGCAGCGCAGAAAAGAACACTGAAGCTTTCTTT
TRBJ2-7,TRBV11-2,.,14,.,CASRPQGLTYEQYF,TGTGCCAGCAGACCTCAGGGGCTAACCTACGAGCAGTACTTC
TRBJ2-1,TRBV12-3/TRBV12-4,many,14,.,CASSLVLGGGEQFF,TGTGCCAGCAGTTTAGTCCTTGGGGGTGGTGAGCAGTTCTTC
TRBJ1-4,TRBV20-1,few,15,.,CSAPGHNFGNEKLFF,TGCAGTGCCCCGGGACACAACTTCGGAAATGAAAAACTGTTTTTT
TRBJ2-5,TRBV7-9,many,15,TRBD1,CASSHPTGGKETQYF,TGTGCCAGCAGCCACCCGACAGGGGGTAAAGAGACCCAGTACTTC
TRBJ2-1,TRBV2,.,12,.,CASRPRAGPAFF,TGTGCCAGCAGACCCAGGGCGGGCCCCGCCTTCTTC
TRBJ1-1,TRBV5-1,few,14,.,CASSLLGQNTEAFF,TGCGCCAGCAGCCTTTTGGGGCAGAACACTGAAGCTTTCTTT
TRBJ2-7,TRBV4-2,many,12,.,CASSPDHYEQYF,TGTGCCAGCAGCCCTGATCACTACGAGCAGTACTTC